This TCR beta chain was obtained from a study of Tregs in tolerant kidney transplant recipients (dated by TCRdb to between 2018 and 2020). A note on the overall study: Other Treg samples came from a roughly 3-day mixed lymphocyte reaction with belatacept, some followed by a roughly 5-day donor restimulation, before sorting recipient CD4+CD25+CD127- cells. Several methods of expanding Tregs specific for an allogeneic donor were compared by TCRbeta repertoire sequencing in a few healthy controls. During sorting of primary belatacept mixed lymphocyte reaction cultures, recipient cells were distinguished from donor cells with antibodies. TCRbeta sequencing was used in the study to identify donor-specific regulatory T cells before combined kidney and bone marrow transplantation, and the identified cells were then tracked after transplant. Results the study describes overall, beyond this receptor: Expanding Tregs with activated donor B cells appeared to identify the most biologically relevant and donor-specific TCRbeta repertoire. Because only a small number of patients were included, the study had limitations, and the results will need to be validated in larger populations as well as under other immunosuppression protocols. Biological reproducibility was not examined directly, but technical replication error appeared to be minimal.

Healthy control blood came either as purchased buffy coats or from healthy volunteers. Healthy control blood was processed to PBMCs with a Ficoll density gradient and then cryopreserved, whereas patient PBMCs were collected both before and after transplant. CDR1 is given as MRHNA and CDR2 as SNTAGT, both from the germline V gene. The CDR3 contains 13 residues, cysteine and phenylalanine counted. The DNA shown is the 39-base CDR3, in frame from base 1. Between the V and J ends, shortened by 6 bases and 0 bases respectively, the junction contains 6 bases. Genomic DNA was extracted from sorted cells with the QIAGEN DNeasy Blood and Tissue Kit for TCRbeta CDR3 sequencing. Through immunoSEQ, high-throughput TCRbeta CDR3 sequencing was done commercially, including PCR amplification with internal controls and bias correction. As for the original processing: Unique productive TCRbeta sequences were defined by CDR3 nucleotide sequence where primers matched, otherwise by CDR3 amino acid sequence with Vbeta and Jbeta genes. Donor-reactive sequences were defined as at least 5-fold expanded in CFSE-low cells versus unstimulated cells, with frequency of at least 0.01% in CFSE-low cells. Repertoire divergence was quantified by Jensen-Shannon divergence using the top 100 TCRbeta sequences ranked by frequency. When a sample had multiple sequencing runs, each run was corrected for sorting error separately and the runs were then pooled. This is the immuneACCESS table as TCRdb keeps it, with only in-frame sequences that have V and J called. A part of the clones is gone; compared with another copy, unresolved V genes explain less than half, and the rest is unexplained. V and J calls and clone size follow that table, whereas D and trimming were derived from the DNA. Counted in this sample were around 1,800 clones; roughly 49% of them appeared once. The ten largest account for 22% of the sample.

With regard to this clone: Its antigen remains undetermined. No base-level quality is on record; no much larger clone is a single base apart.

The TCR originated in a human donor in good health. The chain joins TRBV6-4 to TRBJ1-5, with the D gene not confidently named. Material: Tregs from blood cultured with allogeneic cells. The CDR3 loop reads CASRKYSNQPQHF. The nucleotides read TGTGCCAGCAGGAAATATAGCAATCAGCCCCAGCATTTT.